This T cell receptor beta chain comes out of a study of shared clonotypes between healthy human individuals. General study points: Across a handful of donors, naive CD4 shared around 5.1%, naive CD8 more than 3%, memory CD4 2% to 2.5%, memory CD8 around 0.42%.

CDR3 length: 14 residues. The V and J ends lost 4 bases and 7 bases respectively, with 14 bases between them. Germline-derived CDR1 and CDR2 are MNHEY and SVGAGI. From CD4+ cells came CD45RA+ naive and CD45RA-negative memory subsets. Repertoires were generated with immunoSEQ multiplex PCR, while TCRdb's copy carries only in-frame clones and drops some. The sample consists of around 2.5 million clones, roughly 93% of them appearing once. With respect to this clone: Its antigen remains unknown.

The chain couples TRBV6-5 to TRBJ1-5; D not resolved. This sequence originates from a man aged 18-30 years in good health. Some clones in this sample may be carry-over from other donors' samples. Input material: naive CD4+ T cells from PBMCs. Subset in this sample: CD45RA+ positively selected. This chain's CDR3 is CASSSHRVRQPQHF. CDR3 coding DNA: TGTGCCAGCAGTTCGCACCGGGTAAGGCAGCCCCAGCATTTT.